This T cell receptor (beta chain) was sequenced during a study of sequential checkpoint blockade in melanoma. In the study overall: Randomization was 1:1 between first-line nivolumab→ipilimumab and ipilimumab→nivolumab. After both sequences, patients received maintenance nivolumab.

The treatment: randomized to nivolumab then ipilimumab (arm A) or the reverse (arm B). DNA-damaging chemotherapy had not been given to any patient beforehand. Sorted cells were live CD3+CD8+, lacking CD19 and CD56, from PBMCs. The CDR3 loop spans 14 amino acids. CDR1 and CDR2 from the germline V gene are PRHDT and FYEKMQ (reference sequence). The J segment lost 5 bases and the V segment lost 5 bases, leaving 8 bases of the junction unmatched. Method: immunoSEQ multiplex PCR; TCRdb's copy keeps in-frame clones and lacks some. The sample holds roughly 20,000 clones, roughly two thirds seen once. This TCR came from a human donor with melanoma. V is TRBV13 and J is TRBJ2-5, with TRBD1 matching over 7 bases. The input for sequencing was CD8+ T cells sorted from blood (inferred from file names), taken from a patient given nivolumab and ipilimumab in sequence. The CDR3: CASSPRQGMETQYF. The CDR3 coding sequence is TGTGCCAGCAGCCCACGACAGGGAATGGAGACCCAGTACTTC.